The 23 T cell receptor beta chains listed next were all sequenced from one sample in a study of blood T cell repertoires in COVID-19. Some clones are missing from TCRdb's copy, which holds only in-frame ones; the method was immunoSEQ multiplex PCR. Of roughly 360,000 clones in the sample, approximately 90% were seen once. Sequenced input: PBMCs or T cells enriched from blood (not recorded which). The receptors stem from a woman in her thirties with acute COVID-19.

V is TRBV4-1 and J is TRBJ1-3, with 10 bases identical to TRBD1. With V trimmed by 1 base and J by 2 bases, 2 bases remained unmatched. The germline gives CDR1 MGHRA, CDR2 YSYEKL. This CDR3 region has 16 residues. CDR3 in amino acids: CASSQGQGATGNTIYF. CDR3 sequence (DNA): TGCGCCAGCAGCCAAGGACAGGGGGCTACTGGAAACACCATATATTTT.

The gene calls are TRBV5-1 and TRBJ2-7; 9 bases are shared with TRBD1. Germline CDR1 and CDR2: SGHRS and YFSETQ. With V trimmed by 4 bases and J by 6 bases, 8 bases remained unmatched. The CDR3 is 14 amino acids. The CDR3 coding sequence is TGCGCCAGCAGCCACGGACAGGGGTATAGCGAGCAGTACTTC. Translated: CASSHGQGYSEQYF.

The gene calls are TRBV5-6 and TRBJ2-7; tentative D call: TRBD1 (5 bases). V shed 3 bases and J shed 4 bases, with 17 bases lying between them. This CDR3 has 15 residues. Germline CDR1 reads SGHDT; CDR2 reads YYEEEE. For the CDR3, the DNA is TGTGCCAGCAGCTGGCCCGGGCAGGGCAGATACGAGCAGTACTTC. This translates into CASSWPGQGRYEQYF.

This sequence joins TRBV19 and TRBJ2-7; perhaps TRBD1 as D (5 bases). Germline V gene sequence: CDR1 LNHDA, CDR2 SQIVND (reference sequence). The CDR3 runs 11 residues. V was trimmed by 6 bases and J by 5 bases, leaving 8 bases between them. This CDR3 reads CASRKQDEQYF. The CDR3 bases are TGTGCCAGTAGGAAACAGGACGAGCAGTACTTC.

CDR3 DNA sequence: TGTGCCAGCAGCACACTAGTGGATGAGCAGTTCTTC. Amino acid sequence: CASSTLVDEQFF. This sequence joins TRBV6-2 or TRBV6-3 and TRBJ2-1, with D possibly matching TRBD2 (5 bases). Trimming took off 6 bases at V and 8 bases at J, with 11 bases between the two ends. The CDR3 sequence is 12 residues long. Per germline, CDR1 MNHEY and CDR2 SVGEGT.

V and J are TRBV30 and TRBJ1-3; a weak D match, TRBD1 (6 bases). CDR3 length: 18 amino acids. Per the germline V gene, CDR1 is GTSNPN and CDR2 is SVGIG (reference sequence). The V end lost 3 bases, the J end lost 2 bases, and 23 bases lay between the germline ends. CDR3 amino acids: CAWSLGSRGASPGNTIYF. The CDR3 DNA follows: TGTGCCTGGAGCCTAGGTTCGCGGGGGGCCAGTCCTGGAAACACCATATATTTT.

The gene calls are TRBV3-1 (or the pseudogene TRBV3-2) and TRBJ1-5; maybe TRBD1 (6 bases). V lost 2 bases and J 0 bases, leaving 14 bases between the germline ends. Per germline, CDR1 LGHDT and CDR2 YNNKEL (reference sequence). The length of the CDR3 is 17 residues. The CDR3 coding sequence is TGTGCCAGCAGCCAATACGGTACAGGGCTTAGCAATCAGCCCCAGCATTTT. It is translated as CASSQYGTGLSNQPQHF.

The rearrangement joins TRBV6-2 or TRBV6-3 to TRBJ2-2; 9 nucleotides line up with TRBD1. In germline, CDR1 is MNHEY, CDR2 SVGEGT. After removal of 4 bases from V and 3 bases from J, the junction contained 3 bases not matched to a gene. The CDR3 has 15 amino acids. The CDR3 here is CASSSWDRDTGELFF. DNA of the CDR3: TGTGCCAGCAGTTCCTGGGACAGGGACACCGGGGAGCTGTTTTTT.

The CDR3 bases are TGCGCCAGCAGCTTGTCGGGGAACAATCAGCCCCAGCATTTT. This codes for CASSLSGNNQPQHF. The rearrangement uses TRBV5-1 and TRBJ1-5; D gene ambiguous. Germline CDR1 SGHRS, CDR2 YFSETQ. V lost 1 base, J lost 3 bases, and 8 bases lay in between. This CDR3 spans 14 amino acids. Full variable domain (outside the CDR3, taken from reference TRBV5-1 and TRBJ1-5): KAGVTQTPRYLIKTRGQQVTLSCSPISGHRSVSWYQQTPGQGLQFLFEYFSETQRNKGNFPGRFSGRQFSNSRSEMNVSTLELGDSALYLCASSLSGNNQPQHFGDGTRLSIL.

CDR3 in amino acids: CASSPPGGEGSYEQYF. The CDR3 DNA reads TGTGCCAGCTCACCACCCGGGGGTGAGGGTTCCTACGAGCAGTACTTC. The chain is built from TRBV18 and TRBJ2-7; D possibly corresponds to TRBD2 (6 bases). V lost 0 bases, J lost 1 base, and 13 bases lay in between. CDR1 is KGHSH, CDR2 LQKENI, per germline. This CDR3 is 16 amino acids long.

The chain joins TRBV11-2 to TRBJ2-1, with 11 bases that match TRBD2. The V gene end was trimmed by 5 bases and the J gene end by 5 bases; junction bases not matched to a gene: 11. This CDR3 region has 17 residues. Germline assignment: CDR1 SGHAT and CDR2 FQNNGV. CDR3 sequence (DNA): TGTGCCAGCAGCCTCTCTACTAGCGGGGGAATGAACAATGAGCAGTTCTTC. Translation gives CASSLSTSGGMNNEQFF. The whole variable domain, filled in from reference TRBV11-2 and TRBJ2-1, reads EAGVAQSPRYKIIEKRQSVAFWCNPISGHATLYWYQQILGQGPKLLIQFQNNGVVDDSQLPKDRFSAERLKGVDSTLKIQPAKLEDSAVYLCASSLSTSGGMNNEQFFGPGTRLTVL.

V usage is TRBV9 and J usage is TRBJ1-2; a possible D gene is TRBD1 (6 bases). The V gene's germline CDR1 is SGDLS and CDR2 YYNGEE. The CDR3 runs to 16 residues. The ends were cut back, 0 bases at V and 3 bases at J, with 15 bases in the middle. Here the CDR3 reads CASSVEEQGAYYGYTF. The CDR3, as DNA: TGTGCCAGCAGCGTAGAGGAACAGGGAGCTTACTATGGCTACACCTTC.

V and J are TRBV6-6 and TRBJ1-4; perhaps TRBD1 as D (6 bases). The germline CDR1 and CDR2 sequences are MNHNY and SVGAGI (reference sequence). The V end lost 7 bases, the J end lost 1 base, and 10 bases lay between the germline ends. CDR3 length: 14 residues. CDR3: CASNIQGTNEKLFF. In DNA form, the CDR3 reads TGTGCCAGCAATATACAGGGAACTAATGAAAAACTGTTTTTT.

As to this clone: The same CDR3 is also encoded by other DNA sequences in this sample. CDR3 amino acids: CASSLASGGETQYF. CDR3 DNA: TGTGCCAGCAGTCTTGCTAGCGGAGGGGAGACCCAGTACTTC. The chain is built from TRBV5-4 and TRBJ2-5; 7 bases match TRBD2. CDR1 and CDR2 (germline): SGHNT, YYREEE (reference sequence). The CDR3 consists of 14 residues. The V and J ends lost 5 bases and 5 bases, in that order; junction bases with no gene match: 9. Looking up the rest from reference TRBV5-4 and TRBJ2-5 gives the full variable domain: ETGVTQSPTHLIKTRGQQVTLRCSSQSGHNTVSWYQQALGQGPQFIFQYYREEENGRGNFPPRFSGLQFPNYSSELNVNALELDDSALYLCASSLASGGETQYFGPGTRLLVL.

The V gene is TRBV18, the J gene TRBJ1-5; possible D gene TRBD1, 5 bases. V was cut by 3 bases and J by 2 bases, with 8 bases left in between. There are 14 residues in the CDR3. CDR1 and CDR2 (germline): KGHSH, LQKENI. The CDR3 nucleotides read TGTGCCAGCTCACCGGGACTTGGCAATCAGCCCCAGCATTTT. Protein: CASSPGLGNQPQHF.

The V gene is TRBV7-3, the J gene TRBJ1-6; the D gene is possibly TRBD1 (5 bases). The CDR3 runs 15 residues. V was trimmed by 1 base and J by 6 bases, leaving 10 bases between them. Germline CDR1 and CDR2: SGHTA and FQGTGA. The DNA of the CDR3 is TGTGCCAGCAGCTTAAGGCAGGGAAGTAATTCACCCCTCCACTTT. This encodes CASSLRQGSNSPLHF.

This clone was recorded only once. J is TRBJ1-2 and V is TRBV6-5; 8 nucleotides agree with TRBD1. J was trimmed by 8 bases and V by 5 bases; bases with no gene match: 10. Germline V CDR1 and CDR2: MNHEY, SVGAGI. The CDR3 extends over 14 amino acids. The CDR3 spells CASSPGQEESGYTF. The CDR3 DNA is TGTGCCAGCAGTCCGGGACAGGAGGAAAGCGGCTACACCTTC.

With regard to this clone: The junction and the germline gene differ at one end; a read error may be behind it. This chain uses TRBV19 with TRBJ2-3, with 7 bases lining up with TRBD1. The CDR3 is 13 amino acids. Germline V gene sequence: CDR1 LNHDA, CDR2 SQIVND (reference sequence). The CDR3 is CASGINRGVGQYF. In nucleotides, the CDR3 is TGTGCCAGTGGTATCAACAGGGGAGTGGGGCAGTATTTT.

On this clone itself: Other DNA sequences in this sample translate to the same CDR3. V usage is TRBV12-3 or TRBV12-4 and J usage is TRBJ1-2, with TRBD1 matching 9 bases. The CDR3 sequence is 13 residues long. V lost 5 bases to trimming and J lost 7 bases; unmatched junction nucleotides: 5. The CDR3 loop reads CASSLGQGGGYTF. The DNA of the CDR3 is TGTGCCAGCAGTCTGGGACAGGGAGGTGGCTACACCTTC.

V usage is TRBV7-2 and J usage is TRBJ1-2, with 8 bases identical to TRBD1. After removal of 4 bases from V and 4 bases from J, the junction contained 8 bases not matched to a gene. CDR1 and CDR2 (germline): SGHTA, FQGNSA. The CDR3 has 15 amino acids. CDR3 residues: CASSSRTGQAYGYTF. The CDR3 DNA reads TGTGCCAGCAGCTCGCGGACAGGGCAGGCCTATGGCTACACCTTC.

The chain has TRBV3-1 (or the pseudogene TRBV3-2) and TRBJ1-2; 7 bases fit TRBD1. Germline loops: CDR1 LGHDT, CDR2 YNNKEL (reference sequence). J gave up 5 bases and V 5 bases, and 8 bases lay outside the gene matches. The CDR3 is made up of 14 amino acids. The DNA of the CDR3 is TGTGCCAGCAGCTTATCCGGGACAGTGTATGGCTACACCTTC. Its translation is CASSLSGTVYGYTF.

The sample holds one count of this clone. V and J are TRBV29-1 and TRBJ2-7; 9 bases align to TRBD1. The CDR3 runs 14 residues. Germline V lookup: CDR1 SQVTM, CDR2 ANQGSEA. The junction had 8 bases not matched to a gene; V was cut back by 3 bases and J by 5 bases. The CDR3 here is CSVDLGQGGNEQYF. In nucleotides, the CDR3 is TGCAGCGTTGATCTGGGACAGGGCGGGAACGAGCAGTACTTC.

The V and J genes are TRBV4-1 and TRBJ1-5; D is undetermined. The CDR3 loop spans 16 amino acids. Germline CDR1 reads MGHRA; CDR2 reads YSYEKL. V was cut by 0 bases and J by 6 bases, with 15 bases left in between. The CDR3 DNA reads TGCGCCAGCAGCCAAGAATGGATGGGCCGGGGTCAGCCCCAGCATTTT. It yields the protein CASSQEWMGRGQPQHF.